This TCR beta chain originates from a study of Tregs in tolerant kidney transplant recipients. This clone appeared a single time. Produced via immunoSEQ multiplex PCR; TCRdb's table is partial and in-frame only. This sample has approximately 93,000 clones, with over 85% found just once. J was trimmed by 0 bases and V by 6 bases; bases with no gene match: 6. Germline loops: CDR1 SNHLY, CDR2 FYNNEI. The length of the CDR3 is 16 residues. V gene TRBV2 combines with J gene TRBJ1-5; 9 bases line up with TRBD1. The receptor comes from a human donor who received a combined kidney and bone marrow transplant. The material was CD4+ T cells from blood, obtained before the transplant. CDR3 nucleotide sequence: TGTGCCAGCAGACTGACAGGGGGGAATAGCAATCAGCCCCAGCATTTT. Translating gives CASRLTGGNSNQPQHF.